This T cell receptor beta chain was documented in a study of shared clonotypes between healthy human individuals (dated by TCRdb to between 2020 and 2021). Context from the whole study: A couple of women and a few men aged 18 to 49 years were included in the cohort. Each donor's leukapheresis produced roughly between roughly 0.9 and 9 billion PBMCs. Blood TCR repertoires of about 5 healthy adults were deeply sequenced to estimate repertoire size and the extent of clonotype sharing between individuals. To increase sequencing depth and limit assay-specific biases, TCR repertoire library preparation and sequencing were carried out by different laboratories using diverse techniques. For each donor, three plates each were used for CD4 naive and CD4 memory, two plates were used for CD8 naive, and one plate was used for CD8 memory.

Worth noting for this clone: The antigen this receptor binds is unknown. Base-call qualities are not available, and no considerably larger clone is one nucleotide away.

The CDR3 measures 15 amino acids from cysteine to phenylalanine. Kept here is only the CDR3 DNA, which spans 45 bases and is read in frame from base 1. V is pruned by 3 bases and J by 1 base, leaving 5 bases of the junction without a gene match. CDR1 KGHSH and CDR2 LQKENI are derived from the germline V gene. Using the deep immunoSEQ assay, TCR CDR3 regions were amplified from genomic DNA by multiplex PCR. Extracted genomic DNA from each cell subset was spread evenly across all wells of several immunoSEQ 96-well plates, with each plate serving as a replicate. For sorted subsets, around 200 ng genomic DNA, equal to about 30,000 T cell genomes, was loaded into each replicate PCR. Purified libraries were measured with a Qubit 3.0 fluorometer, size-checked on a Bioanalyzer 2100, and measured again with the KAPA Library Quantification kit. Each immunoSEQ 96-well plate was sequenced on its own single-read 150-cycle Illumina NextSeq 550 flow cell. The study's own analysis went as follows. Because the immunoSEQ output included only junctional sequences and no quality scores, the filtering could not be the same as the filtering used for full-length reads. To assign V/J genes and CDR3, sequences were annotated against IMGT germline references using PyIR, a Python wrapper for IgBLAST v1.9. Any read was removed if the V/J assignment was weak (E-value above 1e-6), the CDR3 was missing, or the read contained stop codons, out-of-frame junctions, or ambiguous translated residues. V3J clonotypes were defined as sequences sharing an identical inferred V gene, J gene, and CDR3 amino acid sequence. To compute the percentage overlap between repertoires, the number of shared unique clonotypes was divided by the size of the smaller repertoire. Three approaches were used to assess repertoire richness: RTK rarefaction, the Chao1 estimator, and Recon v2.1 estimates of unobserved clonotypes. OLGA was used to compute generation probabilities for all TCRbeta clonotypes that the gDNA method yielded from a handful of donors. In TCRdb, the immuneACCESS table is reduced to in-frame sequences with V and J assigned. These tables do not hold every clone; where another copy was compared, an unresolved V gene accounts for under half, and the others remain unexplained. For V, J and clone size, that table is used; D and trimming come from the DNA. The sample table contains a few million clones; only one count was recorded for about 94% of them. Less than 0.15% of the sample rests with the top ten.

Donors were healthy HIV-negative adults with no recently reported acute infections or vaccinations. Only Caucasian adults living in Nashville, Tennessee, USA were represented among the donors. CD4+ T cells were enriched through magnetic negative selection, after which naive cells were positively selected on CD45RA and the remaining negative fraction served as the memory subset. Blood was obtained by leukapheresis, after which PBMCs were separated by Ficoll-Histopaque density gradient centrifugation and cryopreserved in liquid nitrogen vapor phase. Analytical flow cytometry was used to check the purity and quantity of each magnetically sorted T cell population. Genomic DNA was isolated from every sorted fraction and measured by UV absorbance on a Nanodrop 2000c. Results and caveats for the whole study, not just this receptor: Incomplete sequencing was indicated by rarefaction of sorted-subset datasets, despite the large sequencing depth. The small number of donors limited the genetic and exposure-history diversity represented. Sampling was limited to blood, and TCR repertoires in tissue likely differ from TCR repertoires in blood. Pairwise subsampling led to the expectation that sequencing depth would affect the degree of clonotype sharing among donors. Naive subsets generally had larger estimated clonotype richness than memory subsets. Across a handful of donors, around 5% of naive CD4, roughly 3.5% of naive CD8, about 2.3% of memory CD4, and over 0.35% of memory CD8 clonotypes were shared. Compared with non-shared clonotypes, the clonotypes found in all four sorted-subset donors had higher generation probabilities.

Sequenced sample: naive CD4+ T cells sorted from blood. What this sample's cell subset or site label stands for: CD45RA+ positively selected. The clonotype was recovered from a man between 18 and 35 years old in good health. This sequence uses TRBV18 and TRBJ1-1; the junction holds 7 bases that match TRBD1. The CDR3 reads CASSPVGQRNTEAFF. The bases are TGTGCCAGCTCACCGGTGGGACAGAGGAACACTGAAGCTTTCTTT.